The next 29 T cell receptor beta chains were all read from a single sample in a study of T cells in Graves' hyperthyroidism and ophthalmopathy. RNA transcripts yielded amplified TCR beta CDR3 regions. In the first-round RT-PCR of the TCR CDR3, the HTBI primer set was used. TCRdb analysed the multiplex PCR reads with MiXCR anew, one entry per CDR3 protein. In the table there are about 560,000 distinct CDR3 sequences, approximately 15% of which are singletons. Sequenced input: blood. These receptors originate from a woman in her 40s with Graves' hyperthyroidism.

This clonotype was found many times. The rearrangement links TRBV7-3 to TRBJ2-3; weak D call: TRBD2 (6 bases). Germline V gene lookup returns CDR1 SGHTA and CDR2 FQGTGA. The V end lost 4 bases, the J end lost 2 bases, and 7 bases lay between the germline ends. The CDR3 sequence is 13 residues long. CDR3 residues: CASSSDYTDTQYF. In DNA form, the CDR3 reads TGTGCCAGCAGCTCGGACTACACAGATACGCAGTATTTT.

This clonotype was seen repeatedly, ten times or more. The chain couples TRBV7-2 to TRBJ2-7; 9 bases are a match to TRBD2. CDR1 is SGHTA and CDR2 is FQGNSA in the germline V gene. The CDR3 runs to 14 residues. The V gene end was trimmed by 5 bases and the J gene end by 4 bases; junction bases not matched to a gene: 6. The chain's CDR3 is CASSTSGRMYEQYF. The CDR3 DNA sequence: TGTGCCAGCAGCACGAGCGGGAGGATGTACGAGCAGTACTTC.

This clonotype was counted many times. The chain is built from TRBV3-1 and TRBJ1-1, with D perhaps matching TRBD1 (5 bases). The CDR3 is 19 residues long. Trimming stripped 0 bases from V and 2 bases from J, with 22 bases between. Germline loops: CDR1 LGHDT, CDR2 YNNKEL (reference sequence). The CDR3 nucleotides read TGTGCCAGCAGCCAAGAGCGGCGATACGGAGACAGACAAAACACTGAAGCTTTCTTT. It is translated as CASSQERRYGDRQNTEAFF.

The chain recombines TRBV4-1 with TRBJ1-2; D possibly corresponds to TRBD1 (5 bases). CDR1 and CDR2 from the germline V gene are MGHRA and YSYEKL. The CDR3 covers 17 residues. V lost 1 base, J lost 0 bases, and 15 bases lay in between. In nucleotides, the CDR3 is TGCGCCAGCAGCCAAGCCAAGTTGTGGGGGTCTAACTATGGCTACACCTTC. It specifies CASSQAKLWGSNYGYTF.

There are many counts of this clonotype. V is TRBV18 and J is TRBJ2-7; no clear D gene. V lost 5 bases, J lost 5 bases, and 7 bases lay in between. The CDR3 is made up of 11 amino acids. Germline CDR1 is KGHSH and CDR2 is LQKENI. CDR3 sequence reads: CASSSSDEQYF. The CDR3, as DNA: TGTGCCAGCTCATCGAGCGACGAGCAGTACTTC.

A word on this clonotype: A much larger clone differs from this one at a single base, so this may be a read error. The V gene is TRBV7-2, the J gene TRBJ1-1, with 8 nucleotides matching TRBD1. The CDR3 length is 15 residues. Germline CDR1 and CDR2: SGHTA and FQGNSA. Here the CDR3 reads CASSLYRGGNTGAFF. The CDR3 DNA reads TGTGCCAGCAGCTTGTACAGGGGGGGGAACACTGGAGCTTTCTTT. Full variable domain (missing parts from reference TRBV7-2 and TRBJ1-1): GAGVSQSPSNKVTEKGKDVELRCDPISGHTALYWYRQSLGQGLEFLIYFQGNSAPDKSGLPSDRFSAERTGGSVSTLTIQRTQQEDSAVYLCASSLYRGGNTGAFFGQGTRLTVV.

This clonotype was picked up many times. This chain joins TRBV29-1 and TRBJ1-1; 7 bases agree with TRBD1. The length of the CDR3 is 13 residues. Germline trimming cut 7 bases from V and 1 base from J; bases unmatched to any gene: 6. Germline lookup yields CDR1 SQVTM and CDR2 ANQGSEA. The CDR3 nucleotides are TGCAGCGGTCAGGGACAGCCGAACACTGAAGCTTTCTTT. The encoded protein is CSGQGQPNTEAFF.

The sample holds many counts of this clonotype. The chain links TRBV20-1 to TRBJ2-5; 9 positions agree with TRBD2. The V gene's germline CDR1 is DFQATT and CDR2 SNEGSKA (reference sequence). The CDR3 totals 13 residues. The J segment lost 7 bases and the V segment lost 5 bases, leaving 8 bases of the junction unmatched. CDR3 amino acids: CSARTSDWGTQYF. CDR3 nucleotide sequence: TGCAGTGCTCGGACTAGCGATTGGGGGACCCAGTACTTC.

This clonotype was found many times. The V gene is TRBV5-6, the J gene TRBJ1-1, with D unresolved. The length of the CDR3 is 12 residues. CDR1 and CDR2 (germline): SGHDT, YYEEEE. Trimming cost V 2 bases and J 8 bases, with 10 bases left between them. In DNA, the CDR3 is TGTGCCAGCAGCTTAGGGTTGGGGGAAGCTTTCTTT. Translated, it gives CASSLGLGEAFF.

This clonotype was seen ten or more times. The DNA of the CDR3 is TGTGCCAGCAGTGAGATCGACTGGACCGGATCACCCCTCCACTTT. It translates to CASSEIDWTGSPLHF. The chain recombines TRBV25-1 with TRBJ1-6; D is undetermined. This CDR3 is 15 amino acids long. The germline V gene encodes CDR1 MGHDK and CDR2 SYGVNS. V was shortened by 3 bases and J by 10 bases, with 16 bases between the two germline ends.

This clonotype came up many times. The gene calls are TRBV3-1 and TRBJ2-2; no reliable D call. V was pared by 4 bases and J by 0 bases, with 3 bases between. The V gene's germline CDR1 is LGHDT and CDR2 YNNKEL (reference sequence). CDR3 length: 13 amino acids. The CDR3 DNA sequence: TGTGCCAGCAGCCCAACGAACACCGGGGAGCTGTTTTTT. Residues: CASSPTNTGELFF.

Ten or more counts support this clonotype. The chain employs TRBV30 and TRBJ1-2; no clear D gene. Germline V gives CDR1 GTSNPN, CDR2 SVGIG (reference sequence). Trimming cost V 3 bases and J 1 base, with 12 bases left between them. The CDR3 has 14 amino acids. CDR3 DNA sequence: TGTGCCTGGAGCCTAGGACTCCTTAACTATGGCTACACCTTC. This encodes CAWSLGLLNYGYTF.

In this sample, this clonotype turned up a few times. The chain employs TRBV29-1 and TRBJ2-5; D tentatively reads TRBD1 or TRBD2 (5 bases each). The germline V and J ends were trimmed by 6 bases and 1 base, with 12 bases remaining between them. The CDR3 runs 13 residues. Germline V lookup: CDR1 SQVTM, CDR2 ANQGSEA. CDR3 coding DNA: TGCAGCGTGGGGCCGAGGGCCCAAGAGACCCAGTACTTC. Translation gives CSVGPRAQETQYF.

This clonotype showed up many times. This chain uses TRBV30 with TRBJ1-4; no clear D. Germline V gives CDR1 GTSNPN, CDR2 SVGIG (reference sequence). This CDR3 contains 16 residues. Trimming pared 0 bases from V and 0 bases from J, leaving 11 bases between. The CDR3 DNA is TGTGCCTGGAGTGTAATGGGAGCTTCAACTAATGAAAAACTGTTTTTT. Translating it yields CAWSVMGASTNEKLFF.

The J gene is TRBJ2-2, the V gene TRBV7-9, with D possibly being TRBD1 or TRBD2 (5 bases each). The CDR3 is 18 amino acids. Deletions cut 5 bases from V and 3 bases from J, with 22 bases between. CDR1 SEHNR and CDR2 FQNEAQ come from the germline V gene (reference sequence). The CDR3 loop is CASSASRFGGDDTGELFF. CDR3 nucleotides: TGTGCCAGCAGCGCCAGCCGGTTTGGGGGAGACGACACCGGGGAGCTGTTTTTT.

This clonotype was observed at least ten times. The chain uses TRBV2 and TRBJ2-3; 12 nucleotides line up with TRBD2. The V gene end was trimmed by 6 bases and the J gene end by 4 bases; junction bases not matched to a gene: 11. The CDR3 has 17 amino acids. In germline, CDR1 is SNHLY, CDR2 FYNNEI. The CDR3 sequence is CASSTRWASGRADTQYF. In DNA, the CDR3 is TGTGCCAGCAGCACCCGGTGGGCTAGCGGGAGGGCAGATACGCAGTATTTT.

This clonotype was seen at least ten times. The V gene is TRBV7-2, the J gene TRBJ1-1, with TRBD1 matching over 9 bases. Unmatched junction bases numbered 9, after V lost 5 bases and J lost 5 bases. CDR1 SGHTA and CDR2 FQGNSA come from the germline V gene. CDR3 size: 15 residues. CDR3 in amino acids: CASSAPTGGMTEAFF. In DNA form, the CDR3 reads TGTGCCAGCAGCGCACCAACAGGGGGCATGACTGAAGCTTTCTTT.

In regard to this clonotype: A much bigger clone sits one base away, suggesting this may be a read error. The chain combines TRBV12-3 or TRBV12-4 with TRBJ1-2; TRBD1 agrees at 8 bases. The CDR3 runs 15 residues. The CDR3 reads CAGSLGQGVGDGYTF. The CDR3, as DNA: TGTGCCGGCAGTTTAGGACAGGGCGTGGGAGATGGCTACACCTTC.

In its sample, this clonotype was seen many times. The J gene is TRBJ2-5, the V gene TRBV5-6, with 7 nucleotides matching TRBD1. This CDR3 has 15 amino acids. The germline gives CDR1 SGHDT, CDR2 YYEEEE. J gave up 5 bases and V 1 base, and 8 bases lay outside the gene matches. The CDR3 DNA follows: TGTGCCAGCAGCTTGTTTGACAGGGCGTGGGAGACCCAGTACTTC. Protein sequence: CASSLFDRAWETQYF.

Many counts were recorded for this clonotype. The chain combines TRBV6-1 with TRBJ2-3, with 9 positions matching TRBD1. From germline, CDR1 is MNHNS and CDR2 SASEGT. Losses at the gene ends were 3 bases for V and 3 bases for J; bases not matched to a gene: 4. The CDR3 covers 15 residues. For the CDR3, the DNA is TGTGCCAGCAGTGACTACAGGGGGCTTACAGATACGCAGTATTTT. Protein sequence: CASSDYRGLTDTQYF.

Ten or more counts support this clonotype. The chain links TRBV2 to TRBJ2-7; unclear D gene. The CDR3 length is 14 residues. Trimming shortened V by 3 bases and J by 4 bases, and 13 bases separated the two germline ends. Germline CDR1 reads SNHLY; CDR2 reads FYNNEI. The CDR3: CASSDAPDGYEQYF. The CDR3 coding sequence is TGTGCCAGCAGTGATGCTCCGGACGGGTACGAGCAGTACTTC.

The rearrangement links TRBV7-9 to TRBJ1-4, with 9 positions matching TRBD1. The junction had 25 bases not matched to a gene; V was cut back by 11 bases and J by 12 bases. CDR3 size: 17 residues. The V gene's germline CDR1 is SEHNR and CDR2 FQNEAQ (reference sequence). This CDR3 is CAWAQTGGVSNGVQLFF. The CDR3 DNA reads as TGTGCCTGGGCCCAGACAGGGGGTGTCTCGAACGGCGTTCAACTGTTTTTT.

This clonotype was counted ten times or more. This rearrangement joins TRBV7-3 to TRBJ2-1; TRBD2 matches 8 bases. Germline V gene lookup returns CDR1 SGHTA and CDR2 FQGTGA. The CDR3 length is 21 residues. The junction had 17 bases not matched to a gene; V was cut back by 1 base and J by 0 bases. CDR3 nucleotide sequence: TGTGCCAGCAGCTTAAACCCCACCTGGTTAGCGGGACGGGTCTCCTACAATGAGCAGTTCTTC. Translating it yields CASSLNPTWLAGRVSYNEQFF.

The chain carries TRBV6-6 and TRBJ2-7; D uncertain. V lost 0 bases, J lost 3 bases, and 3 bases lay in between. Germline V gene sequence: CDR1 MNHNY, CDR2 SVGAGI (reference sequence). The CDR3 extends over 12 amino acids. The CDR3 nucleotides are TGTGCCAGCAGTTACTCTCTCTACGAGCAGTACTTC. This sequence encodes CASSYSLYEQYF.

This clonotype came up many times. The V gene is TRBV12-3 or TRBV12-4, the J gene TRBJ2-1; D is undetermined. V lost 9 bases, J lost 4 bases, and 7 bases lay in between. The CDR3 runs 11 residues. The CDR3 region is CASQKYNEQFF. The CDR3 nucleotides read TGTGCCAGTCAGAAATACAATGAGCAGTTCTTC.

Many counts were recorded for this clonotype. This chain uses TRBV7-9 with TRBJ2-5; D call uncertain. The CDR3 loop spans 14 amino acids. Germline V lookup: CDR1 SEHNR, CDR2 FQNEAQ (reference sequence). The V end lost 0 bases, the J end lost 4 bases, and 9 bases lay between the germline ends. The CDR3 protein is CASSLAPRAETQYF. The CDR3 nucleotides are TGTGCCAGCAGCTTAGCGCCTAGGGCAGAGACCCAGTACTTC.

This clonotype was seen at least ten times. The chain links TRBV11-2 to TRBJ2-1, with D perhaps assigned TRBD1 or TRBD2 (5 bases each). Germline loops: CDR1 SGHAT, CDR2 FQNNGV. V lost 6 bases to trimming and J lost 1 base, with 13 bases between them. The CDR3 sequence is 15 residues long. CDR3: CASSYRDPSYNEQFF. The CDR3 nucleotides read TGTGCCAGCAGTTATCGGGACCCATCCTACAATGAGCAGTTCTTC.

The genes are TRBV29-1 and TRBJ2-7; TRBD1 agrees at 11 bases. This CDR3 region has 15 residues. Germline CDR1 and CDR2: SQVTM and ANQGSEA. V shed 2 bases and J 7 bases; nucleotides not matched to a gene: 10. The CDR3 DNA reads as TGCAGCGTTGAAAGCCGCGGACAGGGGGCAGGGGAGCAGTACTTC. Translated, it gives CSVESRGQGAGEQYF.

This clonotype has at least ten counts. The chain has TRBV10-3 and TRBJ1-1; TRBD1 is a possible D gene (6 bases). The length of the CDR3 is 16 residues. V lost 3 bases and J lost 0, with 14 bases in between. Germline values: CDR1 ENHRY, CDR2 SYGVKD. The chain's CDR3 is CAISERRGKLNTEAFF. DNA of the CDR3: TGTGCCATCAGTGAACGGAGGGGGAAGCTGAACACTGAAGCTTTCTTT.